Presented here are 10 T cell receptor beta chains from one specimen sequenced in a study of blood T cell repertoires in COVID-19. The method was immunoSEQ multiplex PCR; TCRdb's version includes in-frame clones alone and lacks a portion of them. The repertoire has 250,000 to 350,000 clones, more than 80% of them found once; the top ten carry roughly 6.1%. The sequenced sample consisted of peripheral blood. Receptors were obtained from a woman aged 45-59 years with COVID-19, enrolled during active disease.

The chain combines TRBV5-5 with TRBJ2-1; TRBD1 agrees at 10 bases. After removal of 5 bases from V and 6 bases from J, the junction contained 5 bases not matched to a gene. Germline loops: CDR1 SGHKS, CDR2 YYEKEE (reference sequence). The CDR3 extends over 14 amino acids. CDR3 in DNA: TGTGCCAGCAGTTCCGGGACAGGGGTCAATGAGCAGTTCTTC. It translates to CASSSGTGVNEQFF.

This chain joins TRBV7-9 and TRBJ2-3; no clear D gene. V lost 1 base and J lost 0, with 14 bases in between. The CDR3 consists of 17 residues. Germline values: CDR1 SEHNR, CDR2 FQNEAQ (reference sequence). The CDR3 region has the DNA TGTGCCAGCAGCTTAGTAATTTCCGGTACGAGCACAGATACGCAGTATTTT. Translating it yields CASSLVISGTSTDTQYF.

The chain employs TRBV3-1 (or the pseudogene TRBV3-2) and TRBJ2-3; no clear D. Trimming took 0 bases from V and 3 from J, leaving 7 bases between them. This CDR3 comprises 14 residues. CDR1 is LGHDT, CDR2 YNNKEL, per germline (reference sequence). The CDR3, as DNA: TGTGCCAGCAGCCAAGATTGGGCGACAGATACGCAGTATTTT. It specifies CASSQDWATDTQYF.

The chain links TRBV7-2 to TRBJ2-3, with 11 bases matching TRBD2. J gave up 2 bases and V 3 bases, and 7 bases lay outside the gene matches. The CDR3 consists of 17 residues. CDR1 is SGHTA and CDR2 is FQGNSA in the germline V gene. CDR3: CASSFQLLAGVTDTQYF. The CDR3 nucleotides read TGTGCCAGCAGCTTCCAATTACTAGCGGGAGTCACAGATACGCAGTATTTT.

The chain uses TRBV7-9 and TRBJ1-2; maybe TRBD1 (6 bases). This CDR3 has 17 residues. V was cut by 4 bases and J by 1 base, with 19 bases left in between. Germline V gene sequence: CDR1 SEHNR, CDR2 FQNEAQ (reference sequence). The chain's CDR3 is CASSSPRTERLNYGYTF. The CDR3 nucleotides read TGTGCCAGCAGCTCACCCCGGACAGAGAGGCTTAACTATGGCTACACCTTC.

This rearrangement joins TRBV5-6 to TRBJ1-4; unclear D gene. This CDR3 is 12 amino acids long. CDR1 is SGHDT, CDR2 YYEEEE, per germline. The germline V and J ends were trimmed by 0 bases and 8 bases, with 5 bases remaining between them. CDR3 coding DNA: TGTGCCAGCAGCTTGGGGAGGGAAAAACTGTTTTTT. Translating it yields CASSLGREKLFF.

The chain has TRBV23-1 and TRBJ1-1; perhaps TRBD1 as D (5 bases). TRBV23-1 has ORF status, its function being uncertain. With 4 bases removed from V and 4 bases from J, the gap between germline ends came to 10 bases. The CDR3 is 13 amino acids. CDR3 DNA: TGCGCCAGCAGTCTGGGGGGTTCCACTGAAGCTTTCTTT. As protein: CASSLGGSTEAFF.

This rearrangement joins TRBV27 to TRBJ1-4, with 7 bases fitting TRBD1. Per the germline V gene, CDR1 is MNHEY and CDR2 is SMNVEV (reference sequence). V was pared by 8 bases and J by 6 bases, with 18 bases of the junction left unmatched. The CDR3 has 17 residues. CDR3 in DNA: TGTGCCAGCGGGAGCCGACAGGGCCTACTGGGGGATGAAAAACTGTTTTTT. Translating gives CASGSRQGLLGDEKLFF.

V and J are TRBV20-1 and TRBJ2-7, with D unclear. From germline, CDR1 is DFQATT and CDR2 SNEGSKA (reference sequence). This CDR3 is built from 11 residues. Trimming took 1 base from V and 7 from J, leaving 8 bases between them. DNA for the CDR3: TGCAGTGCTAGAGGGAGACCAGAGCAGTACTTC. It encodes CSARGRPEQYF.

This chain links TRBV5-5 with TRBJ2-2; 7 nucleotides line up with TRBD2. This CDR3 contains 16 residues. The ends lost 2 bases at V and 7 bases at J; junction bases unmatched: 11. The germline CDR1 and CDR2 sequences are SGHKS and YYEKEE (reference sequence). The CDR3 sequence is CASSLIWSGMGGELFF. The CDR3 DNA sequence: TGTGCCAGCAGCTTAATTTGGAGCGGGATGGGCGGGGAGCTGTTTTTT.